Reported below is one T cell receptor (beta chain). Its antigen remains unknown. Deep-level assay runs were performed. PBMC DNA, left unsorted, was sequenced on ten immunoSEQ deep assay plates. Using immunoSEQ multiplex PCR, the repertoire was profiled, and TCRdb retains in-frame clones only, with some absent. This repertoire shows hundreds of thousands of clones, around 78% found once; its top ten account for 10% to 15%. Every contributor of samples was a Caucasian grown-up residing in Nashville, Tennessee. This sample was included in a study of shared clonotypes between healthy human individuals. CDR1 and CDR2 (germline): SGDLS, YYNGEE. Trimming cost V 4 bases and J 4 bases, with 17 bases left between them. The length of the CDR3 is 16 residues. Study-wide results and caveats: In having few donors, the study represented limited genetic and exposure-history diversity.

The chain combines TRBV9 with TRBJ2-2, with a tentative D call TRBD2 (6 bases). The specimen was PBMCs. This TCR was sampled from a woman aged 40 to 50 in good health. Some clones in this sample may be carry-over from other donors' samples. The CDR3 DNA sequence: TGTGCCAGCAGCCTCGCGGGGACCGCGGTCACCGGGGAGCTGTTTTTT. It encodes CASSLAGTAVTGELFF.